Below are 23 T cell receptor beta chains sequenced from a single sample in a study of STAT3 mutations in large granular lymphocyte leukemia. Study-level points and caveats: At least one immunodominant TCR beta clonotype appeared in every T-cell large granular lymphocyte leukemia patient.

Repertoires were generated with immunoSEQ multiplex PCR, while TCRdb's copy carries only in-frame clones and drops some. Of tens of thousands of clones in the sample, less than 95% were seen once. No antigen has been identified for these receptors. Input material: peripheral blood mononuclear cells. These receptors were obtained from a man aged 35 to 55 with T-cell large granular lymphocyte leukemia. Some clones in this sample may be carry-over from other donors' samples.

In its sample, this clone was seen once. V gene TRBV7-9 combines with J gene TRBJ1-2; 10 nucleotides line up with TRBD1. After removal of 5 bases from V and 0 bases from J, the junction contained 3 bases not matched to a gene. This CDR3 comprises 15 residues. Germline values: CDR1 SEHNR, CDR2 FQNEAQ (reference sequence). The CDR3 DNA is TGTGCCAGCAGCCCGACAGGGGGCTCTAACTATGGCTACACCTTC. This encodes CASSPTGGSNYGYTF.

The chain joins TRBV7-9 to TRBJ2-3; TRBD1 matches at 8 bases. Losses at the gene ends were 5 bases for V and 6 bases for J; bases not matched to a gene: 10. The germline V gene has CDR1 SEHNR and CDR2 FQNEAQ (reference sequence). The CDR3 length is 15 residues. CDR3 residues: CASSLTGQGVDTQYF. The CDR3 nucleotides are TGTGCCAGCAGCCTTACTGGACAGGGTGTCGATACGCAGTATTTT.

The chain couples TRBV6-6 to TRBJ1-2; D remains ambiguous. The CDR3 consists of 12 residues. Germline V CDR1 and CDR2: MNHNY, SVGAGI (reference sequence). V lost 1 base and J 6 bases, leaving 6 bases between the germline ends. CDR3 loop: CASSYLGNGYTF. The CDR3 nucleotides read TGTGCCAGCAGTTACTTAGGCAATGGCTACACCTTC.

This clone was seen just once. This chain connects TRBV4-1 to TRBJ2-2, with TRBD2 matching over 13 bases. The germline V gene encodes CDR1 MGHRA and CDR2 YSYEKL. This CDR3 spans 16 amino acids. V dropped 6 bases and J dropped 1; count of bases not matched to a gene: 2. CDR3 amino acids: CASSRLAGGNTGELFF. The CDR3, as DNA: TGCGCCAGCAGTCGACTAGCGGGGGGGAACACCGGGGAGCTGTTTTTT.

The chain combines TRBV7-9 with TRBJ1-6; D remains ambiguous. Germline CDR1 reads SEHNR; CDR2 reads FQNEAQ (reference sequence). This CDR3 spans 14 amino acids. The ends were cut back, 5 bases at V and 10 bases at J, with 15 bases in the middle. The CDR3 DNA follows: TGTGCCAGCAGCCCCCCGGAAGGCAACTCACCCCTCCACTTT. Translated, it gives CASSPPEGNSPLHF.

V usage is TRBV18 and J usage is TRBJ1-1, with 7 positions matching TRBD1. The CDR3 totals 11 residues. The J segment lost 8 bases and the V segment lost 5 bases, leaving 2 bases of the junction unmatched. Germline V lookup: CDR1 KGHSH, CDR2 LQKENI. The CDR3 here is CASSLTGEAFF. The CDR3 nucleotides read TGTGCCAGCTCATTGACAGGGGAAGCTTTCTTT.

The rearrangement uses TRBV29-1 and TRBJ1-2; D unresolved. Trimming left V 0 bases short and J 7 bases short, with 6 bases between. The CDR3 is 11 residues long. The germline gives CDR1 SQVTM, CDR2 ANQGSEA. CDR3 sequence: CSVEEAGGYTF. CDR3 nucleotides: TGCAGCGTTGAAGAGGCAGGTGGCTACACCTTC. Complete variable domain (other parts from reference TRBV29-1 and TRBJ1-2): SAVISQKPSRDICQRGTSLTIQCQVDSQVTMMFWYRQQPGQSLTLIATANQGSEATYESGFVIDKFPISRPNLTFSTLTVSNMSPEDSSIYLCSVEEAGGYTFGSGTRLTVV.

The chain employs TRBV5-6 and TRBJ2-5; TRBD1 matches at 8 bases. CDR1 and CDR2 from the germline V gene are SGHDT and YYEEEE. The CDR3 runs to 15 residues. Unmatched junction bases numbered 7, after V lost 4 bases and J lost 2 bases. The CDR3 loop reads CASSQLRTGQETQYF. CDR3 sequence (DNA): TGTGCCAGCAGCCAGCTCCGGACAGGGCAAGAGACCCAGTACTTC. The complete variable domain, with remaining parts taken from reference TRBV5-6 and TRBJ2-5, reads DAGVTQSPTHLIKTRGQQVTLRCSPKSGHDTVSWYQQALGQGPQFIFQYYEEEERQRGNFPDRFSGHQFPNYSSELNVNALLLGDSALYLCASSQLRTGQETQYFGPGTRLLVL.

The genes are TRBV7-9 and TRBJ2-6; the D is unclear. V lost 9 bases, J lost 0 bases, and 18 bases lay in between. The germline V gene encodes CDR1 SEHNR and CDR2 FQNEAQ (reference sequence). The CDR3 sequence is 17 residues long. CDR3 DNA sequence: TGTGCCAGAACTTCGAATAGCCCAAACTCTGGGGCCAACGTCCTGACTTTC. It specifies CARTSNSPNSGANVLTF.

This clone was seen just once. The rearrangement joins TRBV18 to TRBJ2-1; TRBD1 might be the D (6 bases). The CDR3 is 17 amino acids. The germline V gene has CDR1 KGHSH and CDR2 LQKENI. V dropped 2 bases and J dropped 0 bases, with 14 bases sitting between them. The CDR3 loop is CASSPGTGTSSYNEQFF. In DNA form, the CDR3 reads TGTGCCAGCTCACCAGGAACAGGGACCAGCTCCTACAATGAGCAGTTCTTC.

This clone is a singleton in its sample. The CDR3: CASSEGQSSAYEQYF. CDR3 sequence (DNA): TGTGCCAGCAGTGAGGGGCAGAGTAGCGCCTACGAGCAGTACTTC. The V call is TRBV2, the J call TRBJ2-7; tentatively, D is TRBD1 or TRBD2 (5 bases each). The CDR3 runs to 15 residues. The germline V gene has CDR1 SNHLY and CDR2 FYNNEI. V lost 3 bases, J lost 2 bases, and 14 bases lay in between.

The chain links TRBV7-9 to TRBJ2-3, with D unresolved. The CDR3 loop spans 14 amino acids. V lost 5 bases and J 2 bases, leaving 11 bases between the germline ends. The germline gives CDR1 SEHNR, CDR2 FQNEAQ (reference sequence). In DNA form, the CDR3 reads TGTGCCAGCAGCCCTGCGGTAGCCACAGATACGCAGTATTTT. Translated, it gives CASSPAVATDTQYF.

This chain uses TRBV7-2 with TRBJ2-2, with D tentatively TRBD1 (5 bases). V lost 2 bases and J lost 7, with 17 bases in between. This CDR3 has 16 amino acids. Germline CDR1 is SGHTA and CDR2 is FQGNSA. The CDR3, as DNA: TGTGCCAGCAGCTTACTCTCAGGGTCAACAGGCGGGGAGCTGTTTTTT. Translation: CASSLLSGSTGGELFF.

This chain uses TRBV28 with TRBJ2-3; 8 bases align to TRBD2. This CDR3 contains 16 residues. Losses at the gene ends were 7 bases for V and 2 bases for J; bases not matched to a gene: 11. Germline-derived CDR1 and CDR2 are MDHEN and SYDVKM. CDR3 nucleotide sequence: TGTGCCAGCACCCCTTCACTAGCGGACTACACAGATACGCAGTATTTT. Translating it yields CASTPSLADYTDTQYF.

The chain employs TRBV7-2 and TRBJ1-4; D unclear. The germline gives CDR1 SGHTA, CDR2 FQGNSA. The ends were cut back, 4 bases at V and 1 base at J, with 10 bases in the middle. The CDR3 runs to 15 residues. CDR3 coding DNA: TGTGCCAGCAGCTACCGGGTCGGAACTAATGAAAAACTGTTTTTT. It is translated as CASSYRVGTNEKLFF.

Here the CDR3 DNA reads TGCGCCAGCAGCTTGTTACCCGGGACTTACAATGAGCAGTTCTTC. Encoded protein: CASSLLPGTYNEQFF. V is TRBV5-1 and J is TRBJ2-1; possibly TRBD2 for D (6 bases). The length of the CDR3 is 15 residues. Germline CDR1 is SGHRS and CDR2 is YFSETQ. Trimming stripped 1 base from V and 4 bases from J, with 12 bases between.

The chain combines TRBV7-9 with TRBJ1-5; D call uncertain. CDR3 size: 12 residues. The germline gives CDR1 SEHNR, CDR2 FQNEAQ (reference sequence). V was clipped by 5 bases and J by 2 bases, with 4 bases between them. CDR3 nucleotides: TGTGCCAGCAGCCAAGGCAATCAGCCCCAGCATTTT. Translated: CASSQGNQPQHF. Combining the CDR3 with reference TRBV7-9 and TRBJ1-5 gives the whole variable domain DTGVSQNPRHKITKRGQNVTFRCDPISEHNRLYWYRQTLGQGPEFLTYFQNEAQLEKSRLLSDRFSAERPKGSFSTLEIQRTEQGDSAMYLCASSQGNQPQHFGDGTRLSIL.

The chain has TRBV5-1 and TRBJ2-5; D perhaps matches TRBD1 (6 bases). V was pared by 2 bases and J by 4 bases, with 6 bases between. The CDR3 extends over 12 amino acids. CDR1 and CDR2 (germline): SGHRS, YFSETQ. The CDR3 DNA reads TGCGCCAGCAGCTTACAGGGAGAGACCCAGTACTTC. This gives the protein CASSLQGETQYF.

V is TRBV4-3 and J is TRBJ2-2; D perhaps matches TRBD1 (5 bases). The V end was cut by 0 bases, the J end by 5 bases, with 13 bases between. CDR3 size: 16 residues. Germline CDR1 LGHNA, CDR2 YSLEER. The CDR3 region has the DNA TGCGCCAGCAGCCAAGATTGGCAGGGTAGGACCGGGGAGCTGTTTTTT. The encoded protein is CASSQDWQGRTGELFF.

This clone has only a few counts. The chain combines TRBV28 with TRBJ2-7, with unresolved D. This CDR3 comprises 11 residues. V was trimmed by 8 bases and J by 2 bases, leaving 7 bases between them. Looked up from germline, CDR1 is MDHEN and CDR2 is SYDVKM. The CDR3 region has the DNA TGTGCCAGCTCGACCCCCTACGAGCAGTACTTC. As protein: CASSTPYEQYF.

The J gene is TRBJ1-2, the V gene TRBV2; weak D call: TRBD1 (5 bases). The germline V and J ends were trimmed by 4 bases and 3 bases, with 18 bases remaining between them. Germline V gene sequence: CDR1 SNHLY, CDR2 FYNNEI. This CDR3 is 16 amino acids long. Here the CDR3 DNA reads TGTGCCAGCAGTGGAACGGGGCGTAGATCTGACTATGGCTACACCTTC. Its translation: CASSGTGRRSDYGYTF.

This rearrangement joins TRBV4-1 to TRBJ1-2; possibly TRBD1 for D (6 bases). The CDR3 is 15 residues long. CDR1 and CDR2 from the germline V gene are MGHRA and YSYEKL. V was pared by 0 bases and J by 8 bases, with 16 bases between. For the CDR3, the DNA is TGCGCCAGCAGCCAAGATCTTCGGGGGGGCCGGGGCTACACCTTC. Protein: CASSQDLRGGRGYTF.

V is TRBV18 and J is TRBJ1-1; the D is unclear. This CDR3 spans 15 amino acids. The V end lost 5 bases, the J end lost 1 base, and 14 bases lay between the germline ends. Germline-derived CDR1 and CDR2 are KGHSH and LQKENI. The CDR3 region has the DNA TGTGCCAGCTCAAGCGTACGATCAGAGAACACTGAAGCTTTCTTT. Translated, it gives CASSSVRSENTEAFF.